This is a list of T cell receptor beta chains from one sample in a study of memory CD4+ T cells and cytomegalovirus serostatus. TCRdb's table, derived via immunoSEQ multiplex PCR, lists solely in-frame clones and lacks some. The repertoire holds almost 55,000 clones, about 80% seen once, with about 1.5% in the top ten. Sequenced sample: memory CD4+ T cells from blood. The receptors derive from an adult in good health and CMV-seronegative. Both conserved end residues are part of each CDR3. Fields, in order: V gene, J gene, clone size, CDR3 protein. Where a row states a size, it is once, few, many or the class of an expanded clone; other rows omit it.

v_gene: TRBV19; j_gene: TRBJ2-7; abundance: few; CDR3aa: CASSILGTSEAHEQYF
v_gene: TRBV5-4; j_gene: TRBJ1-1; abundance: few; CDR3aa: CASSSYKQGTTEAFF
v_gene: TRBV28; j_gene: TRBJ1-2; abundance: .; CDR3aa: CASSSVGNYGYTF
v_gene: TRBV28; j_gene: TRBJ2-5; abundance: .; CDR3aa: CASSPTSAGETQYF
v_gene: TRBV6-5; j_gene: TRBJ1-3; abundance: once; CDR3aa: CASRQGATGNTIYF
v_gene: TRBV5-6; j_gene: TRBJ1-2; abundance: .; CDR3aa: CASSLEAGDGYTF
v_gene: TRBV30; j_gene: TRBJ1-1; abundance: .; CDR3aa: CAWSDADTEAFF
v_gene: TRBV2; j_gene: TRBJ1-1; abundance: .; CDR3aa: CASIKEQGVTTEAFF
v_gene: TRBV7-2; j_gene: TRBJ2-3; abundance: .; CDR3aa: CASSPRDTQYF
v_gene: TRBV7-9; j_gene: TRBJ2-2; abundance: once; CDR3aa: CASSLRGALTGELFF
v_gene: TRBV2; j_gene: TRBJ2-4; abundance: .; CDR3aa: CASKEEGADIQYF
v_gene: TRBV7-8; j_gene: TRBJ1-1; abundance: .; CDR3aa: CASSTQTGDTEAFF
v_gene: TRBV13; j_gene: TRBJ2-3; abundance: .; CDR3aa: CASSSGLAKDTQYF
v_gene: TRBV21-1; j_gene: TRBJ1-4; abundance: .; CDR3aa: CASKLGAGEKLFF
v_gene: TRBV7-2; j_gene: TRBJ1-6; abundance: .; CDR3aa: CASSLSSMYNSPLHF
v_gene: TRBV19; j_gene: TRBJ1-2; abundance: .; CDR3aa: CAREDRNYGYTF
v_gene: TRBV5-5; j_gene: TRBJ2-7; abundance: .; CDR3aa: CASSLPWRVYEQYF
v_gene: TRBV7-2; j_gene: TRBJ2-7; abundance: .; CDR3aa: CASSQSNYEQYF
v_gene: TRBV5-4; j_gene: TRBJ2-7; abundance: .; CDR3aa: CASSAGTSSNEQYF
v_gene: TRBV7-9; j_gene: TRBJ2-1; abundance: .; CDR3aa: CASSPGTSGIIYNEQFF
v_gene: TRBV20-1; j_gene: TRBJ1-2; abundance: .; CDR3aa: CSARTRRAGTF
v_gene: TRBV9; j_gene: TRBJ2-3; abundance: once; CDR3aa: CASSVGQASTDTQYF
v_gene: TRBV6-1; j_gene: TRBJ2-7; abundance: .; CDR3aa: CATLRDGLYEQYF
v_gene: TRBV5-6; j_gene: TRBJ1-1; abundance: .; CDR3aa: CASSGQGIDSEAFF
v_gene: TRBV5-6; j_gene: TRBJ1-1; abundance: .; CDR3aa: CATNSWGPSTEAFF
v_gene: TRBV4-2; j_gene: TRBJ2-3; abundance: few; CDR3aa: CASSELIAGDGNTQYF
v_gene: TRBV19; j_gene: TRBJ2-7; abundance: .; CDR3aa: CASSIDRGISYEQYF
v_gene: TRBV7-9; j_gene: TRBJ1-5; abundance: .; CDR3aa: CASSLGPGFNQPQHF
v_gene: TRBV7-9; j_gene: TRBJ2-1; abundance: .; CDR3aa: CASRTRDGTEHNEQFF
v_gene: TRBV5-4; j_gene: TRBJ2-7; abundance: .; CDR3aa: CASSPLPSYEQYF
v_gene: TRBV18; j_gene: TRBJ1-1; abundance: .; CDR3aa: CASSPAQGLNTEAFF
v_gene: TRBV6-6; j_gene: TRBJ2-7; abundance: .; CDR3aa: CASSQLAGGPREQYF
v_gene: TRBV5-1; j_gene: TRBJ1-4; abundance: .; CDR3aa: CASSLEGAAVKLFF
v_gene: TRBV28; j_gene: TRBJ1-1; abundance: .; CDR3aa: CASSPRGIGAANTEAFF
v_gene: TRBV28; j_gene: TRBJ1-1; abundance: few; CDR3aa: CASSLIVGGAFF
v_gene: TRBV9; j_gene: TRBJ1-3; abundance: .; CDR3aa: CASSVGGTGNTIYF
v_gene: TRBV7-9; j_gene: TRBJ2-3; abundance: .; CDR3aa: CASSSWDTDTQYF
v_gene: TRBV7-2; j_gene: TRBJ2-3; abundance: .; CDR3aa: CASSLAAGLTDTQYF
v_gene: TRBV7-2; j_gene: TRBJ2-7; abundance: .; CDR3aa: CASSRRQGPYEQYF
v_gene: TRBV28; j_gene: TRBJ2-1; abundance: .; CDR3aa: CASRPGTGTVGEQFF
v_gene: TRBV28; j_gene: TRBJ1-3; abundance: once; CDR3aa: CASSVLWAPTGRNTIYF
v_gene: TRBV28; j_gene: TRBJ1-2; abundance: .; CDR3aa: CASSWLGAGYGYTF
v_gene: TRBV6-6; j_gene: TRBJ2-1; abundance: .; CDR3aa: CASRGLVNNEQFF
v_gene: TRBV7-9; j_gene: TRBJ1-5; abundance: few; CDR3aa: CASSLGGAKGQPQHF
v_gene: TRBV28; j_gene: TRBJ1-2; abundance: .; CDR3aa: CASSVQGFYGYTF
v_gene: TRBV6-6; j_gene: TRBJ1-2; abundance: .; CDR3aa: CASRQGRTNYGYTF
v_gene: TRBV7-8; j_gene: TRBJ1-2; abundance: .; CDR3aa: CASSLGTGIGRYTF
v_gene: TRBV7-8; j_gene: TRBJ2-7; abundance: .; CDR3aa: CASSLIGGESYEQYF
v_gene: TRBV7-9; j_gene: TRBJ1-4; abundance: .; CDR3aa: CASSLGVPGANEKLFF
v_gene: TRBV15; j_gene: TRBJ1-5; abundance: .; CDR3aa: CATSSGQGSGQPQHF
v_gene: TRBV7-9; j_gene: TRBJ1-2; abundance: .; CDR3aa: CASSTRQGPNYGYTF
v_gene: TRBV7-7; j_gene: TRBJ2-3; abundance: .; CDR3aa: CASSPKPDADTQYF